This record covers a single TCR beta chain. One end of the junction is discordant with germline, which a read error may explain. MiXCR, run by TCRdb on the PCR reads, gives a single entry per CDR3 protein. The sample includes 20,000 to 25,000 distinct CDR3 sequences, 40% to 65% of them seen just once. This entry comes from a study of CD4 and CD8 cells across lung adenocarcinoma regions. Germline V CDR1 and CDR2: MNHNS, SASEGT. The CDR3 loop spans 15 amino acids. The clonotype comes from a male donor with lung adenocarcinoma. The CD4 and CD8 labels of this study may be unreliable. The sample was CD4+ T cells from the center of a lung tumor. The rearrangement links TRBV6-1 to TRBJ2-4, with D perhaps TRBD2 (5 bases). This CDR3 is CASGERASGRNTQYF. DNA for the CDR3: TGTGCCAGCGGTGAAAGGGCTAGTGGGAGAAACACCCAGTACTTC.